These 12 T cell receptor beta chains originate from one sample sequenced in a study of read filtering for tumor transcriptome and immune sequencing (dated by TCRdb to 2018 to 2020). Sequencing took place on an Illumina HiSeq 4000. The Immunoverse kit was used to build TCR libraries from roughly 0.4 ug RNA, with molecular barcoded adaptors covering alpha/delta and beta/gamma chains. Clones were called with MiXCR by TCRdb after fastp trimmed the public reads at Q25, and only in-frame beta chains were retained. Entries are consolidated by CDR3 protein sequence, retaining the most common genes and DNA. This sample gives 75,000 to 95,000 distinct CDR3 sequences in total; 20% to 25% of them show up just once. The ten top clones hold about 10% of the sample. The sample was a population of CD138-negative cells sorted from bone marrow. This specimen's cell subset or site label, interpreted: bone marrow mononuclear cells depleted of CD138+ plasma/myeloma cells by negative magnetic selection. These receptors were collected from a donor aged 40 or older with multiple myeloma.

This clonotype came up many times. The DNA for the CDR3 is TGTGCCAGCAGTTTCCGAGATCAGCCCCAGCATTTT. This codes for CASSFRDQPQHF. V usage is TRBV28 and J usage is TRBJ1-5; D uncertain. Germline values: CDR1 MDHEN, CDR2 SYDVKM. V gave up 3 bases and J gave up 5 bases, with 5 bases separating them. CDR3 size: 12 residues.

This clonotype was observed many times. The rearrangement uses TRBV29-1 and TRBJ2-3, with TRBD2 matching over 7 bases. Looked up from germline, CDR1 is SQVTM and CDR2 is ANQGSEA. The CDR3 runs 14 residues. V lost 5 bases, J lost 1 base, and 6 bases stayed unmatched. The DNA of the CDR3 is TGCAGCGTTTTATGGGCGGGGGGCACAGATACGCAGTATTTT. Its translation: CSVLWAGGTDTQYF.

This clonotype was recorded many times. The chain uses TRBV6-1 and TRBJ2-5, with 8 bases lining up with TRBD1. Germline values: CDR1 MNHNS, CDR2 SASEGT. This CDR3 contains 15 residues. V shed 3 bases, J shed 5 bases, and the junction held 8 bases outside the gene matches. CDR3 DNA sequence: TGTGCCAGCAGTGAGGGGGCAGGGGGCAAGGAGACCCAGTACTTC. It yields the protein CASSEGAGGKETQYF.

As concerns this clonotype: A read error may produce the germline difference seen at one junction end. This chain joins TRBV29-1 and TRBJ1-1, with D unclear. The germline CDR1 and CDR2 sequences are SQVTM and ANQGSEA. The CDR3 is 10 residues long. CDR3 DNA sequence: TGCAGCGCCAAGAACACTGCAGCTTTCTTT. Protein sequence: CSAKNTAAFF.

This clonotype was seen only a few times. DNA of the CDR3: TGTGCCAGCAGCCAAGATCTCAATCCACCAGCCTACGAGCAGTACTTC. Amino acid sequence: CASSQDLNPPAYEQYF. The J gene is TRBJ2-7, the V gene TRBV4-2, with D unclear. CDR3 size: 16 residues. Germline CDR1 reads LGHNA; CDR2 reads YNFKEQ. Trimming cost V 0 bases and J 2 bases, with 14 bases left between them.

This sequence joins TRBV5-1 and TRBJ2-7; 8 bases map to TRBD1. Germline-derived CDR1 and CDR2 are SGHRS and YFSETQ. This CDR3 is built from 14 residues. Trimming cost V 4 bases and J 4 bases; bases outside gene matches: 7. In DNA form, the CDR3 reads TGCGCCAGCAGCCCCTCGGGACAGGAATACGAGCAGTACTTC. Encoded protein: CASSPSGQEYEQYF.

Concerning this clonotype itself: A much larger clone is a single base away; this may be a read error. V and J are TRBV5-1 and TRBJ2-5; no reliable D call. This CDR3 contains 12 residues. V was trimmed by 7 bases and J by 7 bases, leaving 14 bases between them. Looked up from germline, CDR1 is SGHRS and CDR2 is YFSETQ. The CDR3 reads CASGYSEATQYF. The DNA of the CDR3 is TGCGCCAGCGGGTACAGTGAAGCGACCCAGTACTTC.

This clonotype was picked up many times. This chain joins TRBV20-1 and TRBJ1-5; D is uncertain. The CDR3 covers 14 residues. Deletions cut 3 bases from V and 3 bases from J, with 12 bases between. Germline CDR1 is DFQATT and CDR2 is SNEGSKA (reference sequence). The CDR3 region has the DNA TGCAGTGCTAGGGAAGCGGGATACAATCAGCCCCAGCATTTT. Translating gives CSAREAGYNQPQHF.

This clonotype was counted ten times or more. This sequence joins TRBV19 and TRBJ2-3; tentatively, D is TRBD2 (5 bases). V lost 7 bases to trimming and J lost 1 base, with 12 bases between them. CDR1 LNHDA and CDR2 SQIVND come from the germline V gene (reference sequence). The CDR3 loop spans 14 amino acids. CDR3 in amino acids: CASTTSGGTDTQYF. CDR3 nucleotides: TGTGCCAGTACTACCTCCGGGGGCACAGATACGCAGTATTTT.

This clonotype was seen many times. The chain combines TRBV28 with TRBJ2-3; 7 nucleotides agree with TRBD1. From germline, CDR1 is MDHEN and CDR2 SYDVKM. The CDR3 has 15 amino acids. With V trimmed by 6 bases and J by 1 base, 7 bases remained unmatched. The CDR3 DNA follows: TGTGCCAGCAGGCAAAGGGGGCTGGGCACAGATACGCAGTATTTT. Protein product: CASRQRGLGTDTQYF.

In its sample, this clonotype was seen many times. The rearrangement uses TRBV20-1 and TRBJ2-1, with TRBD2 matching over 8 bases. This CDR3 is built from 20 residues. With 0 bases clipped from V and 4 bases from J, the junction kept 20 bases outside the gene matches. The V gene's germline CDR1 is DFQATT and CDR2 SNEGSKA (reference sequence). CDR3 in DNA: TGCAGTGCTAGAGATTTCGTTGGTGGAGGAGCGGGGGCGGTGTACAATGAGCAGTTCTTC. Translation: CSARDFVGGGAGAVYNEQFF.

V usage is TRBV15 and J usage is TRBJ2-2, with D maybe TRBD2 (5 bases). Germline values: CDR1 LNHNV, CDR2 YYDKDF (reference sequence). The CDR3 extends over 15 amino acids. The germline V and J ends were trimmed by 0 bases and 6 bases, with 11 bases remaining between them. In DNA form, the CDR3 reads TGTGCCACCAGCAGAGAGGTCCCCGGGGCCGGGGAGCTGTTTTTT. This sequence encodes CATSREVPGAGELFF.